This entry is about one T cell receptor beta chain. The data belong to a study of blood T cell repertoires in COVID-19. Using immunoSEQ multiplex PCR, the repertoire was profiled, and TCRdb retains in-frame clones only, with some absent. Of 200,000 to 250,000 clones in the sample, around 83% are singletons; the top ten hold about 8%. Unmatched junction bases numbered 7, after V lost 7 bases and J lost 7 bases. The germline V gene has CDR1 MGHDK and CDR2 SYGVNS. The CDR3 is 14 amino acids. The receptor was derived from a woman in her forties or fifties with acute or convalescent COVID-19. Source material: peripheral blood. This sequence joins TRBV25-1 and TRBJ1-6, with 7 bases lining up with TRBD1. CDR3 DNA sequence: TGTGCCAGCACCAAGATCAGGGGGAATTCACCCCTCCACTTT. This encodes CASTKIRGNSPLHF.